Listed below are T cell receptor beta chains from one sample, sequenced in a study of blood T cell repertoires in COVID-19. TCRdb keeps only in-frame clones here, not all; method: immunoSEQ multiplex PCR. Of roughly 130,000 clones detected, around 83% appear once; the ten largest clones hold roughly 9.2%. Sequenced material: PBMCs or T cells enriched from blood (not recorded which). The receptor set was obtained from a man aged 50-59 years who had recovered from COVID-19. Both conserved end residues are part of each CDR3. The D gene is left open where the match is weak. Not all rows give a size; the values are once, few, many and, for expanded clones, a class.

d_call: TRBD1; v_call: TRBV5-4; clone_size: .; j_call: TRBJ2-7; cdr3_aa: CASSLDGTGGRSYEQYF; cdr3_nt: TGTGCCAGCAGCTTGGATGGGACAGGGGGCCGCTCCTACGAGCAGTACTTC
d_call: .; v_call: TRBV5-4; clone_size: .; j_call: TRBJ2-2; cdr3_aa: CASSLDTGNKGGELFF; cdr3_nt: TGTGCCAGCAGCTTGGACACAGGGAATAAGGGCGGGGAGCTGTTTTTT
d_call: .; v_call: TRBV19; clone_size: .; j_call: TRBJ2-3; cdr3_aa: CASSNPPGDTQYF; cdr3_nt: TGTGCCAGTAGTAACCCCCCAGGAGATACGCAGTATTTT
d_call: .; v_call: TRBV5-6; clone_size: .; j_call: TRBJ1-6; cdr3_aa: CASSLDQGLDSPLHF; cdr3_nt: TGTGCCAGCAGCTTGGATCAGGGGCTCGATTCACCCCTCCACTTT
d_call: .; v_call: TRBV28; clone_size: .; j_call: TRBJ1-6; cdr3_aa: CASSSNSYNSPLHF; cdr3_nt: TGTGCCAGCAGTTCTAATTCCTATAATTCACCCCTCCACTTT
d_call: TRBD1; v_call: TRBV6-5; clone_size: .; j_call: TRBJ1-1; cdr3_aa: CASRDGTGATEAFF; cdr3_nt: TGTGCCAGCAGGGATGGGACAGGGGCCACTGAAGCTTTCTTT
d_call: TRBD2; v_call: TRBV7-2; clone_size: .; j_call: TRBJ2-4; cdr3_aa: CASAPRGRENIQYF; cdr3_nt: TGTGCCAGCGCGCCCCGGGGGAGGGAAAACATTCAGTACTTC
d_call: TRBD2; v_call: TRBV7-6; clone_size: .; j_call: TRBJ2-5; cdr3_aa: CASSLGTSGGQETQYF; cdr3_nt: TGTGCCAGCAGCCTCGGGACTAGCGGGGGCCAAGAGACCCAGTACTTC
d_call: TRBD1; v_call: TRBV6-2/TRBV6-3; clone_size: .; j_call: TRBJ1-5; cdr3_aa: CASSRATGVGNQPQHF; cdr3_nt: TGTGCCAGCAGCCGCGCGACAGGGGTCGGCAATCAGCCCCAGCATTTT
d_call: TRBD2; v_call: TRBV7-3; clone_size: .; j_call: TRBJ2-6; cdr3_aa: CASSLKGPSGLSGANVLTF; cdr3_nt: TGTGCCAGCAGCTTAAAAGGTCCTAGCGGACTTTCTGGGGCCAACGTCCTGACTTTC
d_call: .; v_call: TRBV11-3; clone_size: .; j_call: TRBJ2-7; cdr3_aa: CASRPMVALEQYF; cdr3_nt: TGTGCCAGCAGACCGATGGTCGCGCTCGAGCAGTACTTC
d_call: .; v_call: TRBV4-3; clone_size: few; j_call: TRBJ1-1; cdr3_aa: CASSQDRGKTEAFF; cdr3_nt: TGCGCCAGCAGCCAAGATCGGGGAAAGACTGAAGCTTTCTTT
d_call: TRBD1; v_call: TRBV7-8; clone_size: .; j_call: TRBJ1-1; cdr3_aa: CASRIDRDGEAFF; cdr3_nt: TGTGCCAGCAGGATCGACAGGGACGGTGAAGCTTTCTTT
d_call: .; v_call: TRBV18; clone_size: .; j_call: TRBJ1-3; cdr3_aa: CASSPEYSGNTIYF; cdr3_nt: TGTGCCAGCTCACCCGAGTACTCTGGAAACACCATATATTTT
d_call: .; v_call: TRBV3-1/TRBV3-2; clone_size: .; j_call: TRBJ2-1; cdr3_aa: CASSQLRNEQFF; cdr3_nt: TGTGCCAGCAGCCAATTGAGGAATGAGCAGTTCTTC
d_call: .; v_call: TRBV4-3; clone_size: .; j_call: TRBJ1-6; cdr3_aa: CASSQAANSPLHF; cdr3_nt: TGCGCCAGCAGCCAAGCCGCGAATTCACCCCTCCACTTT
d_call: .; v_call: TRBV24-1; clone_size: few; j_call: TRBJ2-3; cdr3_aa: CATSDGNREDTQYF; cdr3_nt: TGTGCCACCAGTGACGGCAACAGGGAAGATACGCAGTATTTT
d_call: TRBD2; v_call: TRBV10-2; clone_size: many; j_call: TRBJ2-1; cdr3_aa: CASSDPGGPTYNEQFF; cdr3_nt: TGCGCCAGCAGTGATCCGGGGGGGCCCACCTACAATGAGCAGTTCTTC
d_call: .; v_call: TRBV5-1; clone_size: few; j_call: TRBJ2-3; cdr3_aa: CASSLAQDADTQYF; cdr3_nt: TGCGCCAGCAGCTTGGCACAGGACGCGGATACGCAGTATTTT
d_call: TRBD1; v_call: TRBV10-3; clone_size: .; j_call: TRBJ1-2; cdr3_aa: CAISGTGGAYYGYTF; cdr3_nt: TGTGCCATCAGTGGGACAGGGGGCGCTTATTATGGCTACACCTTC
d_call: .; v_call: TRBV23-1; clone_size: once; j_call: TRBJ1-4; cdr3_aa: CASSPRGGGRWVATNEKLFF; cdr3_nt: TGCGCCAGCAGTCCGCGCGGGGGGGGCAGGTGGGTTGCAACTAATGAAAAACTGTTTTTT
d_call: TRBD1; v_call: TRBV27; clone_size: .; j_call: TRBJ2-1; cdr3_aa: CASSEDRSWDEQFF; cdr3_nt: TGTGCCAGCTCGGAGGACAGGTCATGGGATGAGCAGTTCTTC
d_call: .; v_call: TRBV7-9; clone_size: .; j_call: TRBJ1-5; cdr3_aa: CASSSDSSNQPQHF; cdr3_nt: TGTGCCAGCAGCTCGGACAGTAGCAATCAGCCCCAGCATTTT
d_call: TRBD1; v_call: TRBV13; clone_size: .; j_call: TRBJ1-2; cdr3_aa: CASSPFGTDYGYTF; cdr3_nt: TGTGCCAGCAGCCCTTTCGGGACAGATTATGGCTACACCTTC
d_call: TRBD2; v_call: TRBV24-1; clone_size: .; j_call: TRBJ2-1; cdr3_aa: CATSDGTSGAEQFF; cdr3_nt: TGTGCCACCAGTGATGGGACGAGCGGGGCCGAGCAGTTCTTC
d_call: .; v_call: TRBV9; clone_size: .; j_call: TRBJ1-1; cdr3_aa: CASSTGQRATEAFF; cdr3_nt: TGTGCCAGCAGCACCGGACAGAGGGCCACTGAAGCTTTCTTT
d_call: TRBD1; v_call: TRBV27; clone_size: .; j_call: TRBJ1-5; cdr3_aa: CASSPKQGFNQPQHF; cdr3_nt: TGTGCCAGCAGTCCGAAACAGGGGTTCAATCAGCCCCAGCATTTT
d_call: .; v_call: TRBV9; clone_size: .; j_call: TRBJ2-2; cdr3_aa: CASSVAPTNTGELFF; cdr3_nt: TGTGCCAGCAGCGTAGCCCCTACGAACACCGGGGAGCTGTTTTTT
d_call: .; v_call: TRBV29-1; clone_size: .; j_call: TRBJ1-2; cdr3_aa: CSVVVDERSYYGYTF; cdr3_nt: TGCAGCGTTGTGGTTGACGAGCGATCTTACTATGGCTACACCTTC
d_call: .; v_call: TRBV18; clone_size: .; j_call: TRBJ1-2; cdr3_aa: CASSPMDSYGYTF; cdr3_nt: TGTGCCAGCTCACCCATGGACAGCTATGGCTACACCTTC
d_call: .; v_call: TRBV27; clone_size: .; j_call: TRBJ2-5; cdr3_aa: CASSFRFERVWRETQYF; cdr3_nt: TGTGCCAGCAGTTTCAGGTTCGAGAGGGTGTGGAGGGAGACCCAGTACTTC
d_call: TRBD1; v_call: TRBV7-3; clone_size: .; j_call: TRBJ1-1; cdr3_aa: CASSATGGRTEAFF; cdr3_nt: TGTGCCAGCAGCGCAACAGGGGGAAGAACTGAAGCTTTCTTT
d_call: .; v_call: TRBV13; clone_size: .; j_call: TRBJ1-2; cdr3_aa: CASSLGQGSYTF; cdr3_nt: TGTGCCAGCAGCTTAGGGCAGGGTAGCTACACCTTC
d_call: .; v_call: TRBV3-1/TRBV3-2; clone_size: .; j_call: TRBJ1-6; cdr3_aa: CASSPSGGSYKHYNSPLHF; cdr3_nt: TGTGCCAGCAGCCCGTCCGGGGGTAGCTACAAGCACTATAATTCACCCCTCCACTTT
d_call: .; v_call: TRBV5-1; clone_size: .; j_call: TRBJ1-1; cdr3_aa: CASSLGQVFEAFF; cdr3_nt: TGCGCCAGCAGCTTGGGACAGGTCTTTGAAGCTTTCTTT
d_call: TRBD2; v_call: TRBV18; clone_size: .; j_call: TRBJ2-1; cdr3_aa: CASSPRTSGGANSNEQFF; cdr3_nt: TGTGCCAGCTCCCCCCGGACTAGCGGGGGGGCCAATAGTAATGAGCAGTTCTTC
d_call: .; v_call: TRBV6-1; clone_size: .; j_call: TRBJ2-3; cdr3_aa: CASIPDSFSTDTQYF; cdr3_nt: TGTGCCAGCATCCCAGACAGCTTTAGCACAGATACGCAGTATTTT
d_call: TRBD1; v_call: TRBV27; clone_size: .; j_call: TRBJ1-6; cdr3_aa: CASRSPDRYNSPLHF; cdr3_nt: TGTGCCAGCAGGAGCCCGGACAGGTATAATTCACCCCTCCACTTT
d_call: TRBD1; v_call: TRBV7-2; clone_size: .; j_call: TRBJ1-5; cdr3_aa: CASSSGQGDQPQHF; cdr3_nt: TGTGCCAGCAGCTCGGGACAGGGGGATCAGCCCCAGCATTTT
d_call: .; v_call: TRBV19; clone_size: once; j_call: TRBJ2-7; cdr3_aa: CASSIGQGSYEQYF; cdr3_nt: TGTGCCAGTAGTATCGGTCAGGGGTCCTACGAGCAGTACTTC
d_call: .; v_call: TRBV7-3; clone_size: .; j_call: TRBJ2-1; cdr3_aa: CASSLGWQGEQFF; cdr3_nt: TGTGCCAGCAGCTTAGGGTGGCAGGGGGAGCAGTTCTTC
d_call: TRBD1; v_call: TRBV19; clone_size: once; j_call: TRBJ1-1; cdr3_aa: CASSIRGGGGARTEAFF; cdr3_nt: TGTGCCAGTAGTATCCGGGGTGGAGGGGGCGCGAGGACTGAAGCTTTCTTT
d_call: TRBD1; v_call: TRBV24-1; clone_size: few; j_call: TRBJ1-5; cdr3_aa: CATGTGGGQPQHF; cdr3_nt: TGTGCCACCGGAACAGGGGGAGGGCAGCCCCAGCATTTT
d_call: .; v_call: TRBV5-4; clone_size: .; j_call: TRBJ1-1; cdr3_aa: CASSTPDKLNTEAFF; cdr3_nt: TGTGCCAGCAGCACACCGGACAAGTTGAACACTGAAGCTTTCTTT
d_call: .; v_call: TRBV5-3; clone_size: .; j_call: TRBJ1-2; cdr3_aa: CARSTGQKRYTF; cdr3_nt: TGTGCCAGAAGCACGGGACAAAAGAGGTACACCTTC
d_call: .; v_call: TRBV27; clone_size: few; j_call: TRBJ1-3; cdr3_aa: CASSLEGRRQNTIYF; cdr3_nt: TGTGCCAGCAGTTTAGAGGGCCGGCGGCAAAACACCATATATTTT
d_call: TRBD1; v_call: TRBV5-8; clone_size: .; j_call: TRBJ2-7; cdr3_aa: CASSSKRDRSSYEQYF; cdr3_nt: TGTGCCAGCAGCTCCAAACGGGACAGGTCTTCCTACGAGCAGTACTTC
d_call: .; v_call: TRBV7-2; clone_size: .; j_call: TRBJ2-7; cdr3_aa: CASSPGLTSYEQYF; cdr3_nt: TGTGCCAGCAGCCCGGGACTCACGTCCTACGAGCAGTACTTC
d_call: .; v_call: TRBV3-1/TRBV3-2; clone_size: once; j_call: TRBJ2-1; cdr3_aa: CASSHRGGTSYNEQFF; cdr3_nt: TGTGCCAGCAGCCACAGGGGCGGAACATCCTACAATGAGCAGTTCTTC
d_call: .; v_call: TRBV19; clone_size: .; j_call: TRBJ2-2; cdr3_aa: CASSMYVSGELFF; cdr3_nt: TGTGCCAGTAGTATGTATGTCTCCGGGGAGCTGTTTTTT
d_call: .; v_call: TRBV11-2; clone_size: .; j_call: TRBJ1-1; cdr3_aa: CASSLGANRAEAFF; cdr3_nt: TGTGCCAGCAGCTTAGGGGCAAACAGGGCTGAAGCTTTCTTT